This T cell receptor beta chain was profiled in a study of blood T cell repertoires in COVID-19. Study overall: Whether acute or convalescent, the COVID-19 samples came from the United States, Italy and Spain. Sample material is recorded as cDNA or gDNA derived from T cells, B-cell-depleted T cells, or PBMCs.

V shed 4 bases and J 1 base; nucleotides not matched to a gene: 9. Germline V gene sequence: CDR1 ENHRY, CDR2 SYGVKD. This CDR3 spans 17 amino acids. Per the authors' pipeline: By means of reference gene primer amplification, nucleated cell counts were estimated. Clones were read by immunoSEQ multiplex PCR, and TCRdb kept only the in-frame ones, dropping some. V, J and clone size are those of that table, while D and trimming were read from the DNA. The table has 250,000 to 300,000 clones, around 91% seen once. Sequenced sample: peripheral blood. J is TRBJ2-1 and V is TRBV10-3; 8 bases align to TRBD1. This clonotype originated in a woman in her fifties or sixties with acute or convalescent COVID-19. The CDR3 sequence is CAISVHQGARSYNEQFF. In DNA, the CDR3 is TGTGCCATCAGTGTACACCAGGGGGCTAGGTCCTACAATGAGCAGTTCTTC.